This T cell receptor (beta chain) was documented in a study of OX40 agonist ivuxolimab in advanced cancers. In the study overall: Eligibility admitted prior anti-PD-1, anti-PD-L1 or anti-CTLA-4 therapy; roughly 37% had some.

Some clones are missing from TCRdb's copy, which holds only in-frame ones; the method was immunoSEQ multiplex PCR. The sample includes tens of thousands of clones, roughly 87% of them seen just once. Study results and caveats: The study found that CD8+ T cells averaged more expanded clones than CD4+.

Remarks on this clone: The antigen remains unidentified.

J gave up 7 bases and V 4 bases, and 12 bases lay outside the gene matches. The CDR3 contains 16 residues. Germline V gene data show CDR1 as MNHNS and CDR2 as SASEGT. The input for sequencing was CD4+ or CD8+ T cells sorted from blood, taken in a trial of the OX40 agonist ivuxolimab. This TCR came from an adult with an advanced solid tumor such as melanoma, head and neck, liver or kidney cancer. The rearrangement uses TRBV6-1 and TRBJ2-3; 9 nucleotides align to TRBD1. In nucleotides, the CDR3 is TGTGCCAGCAGTGGATCCGGGACAGGGAATTTTTATACGCAGTATTTT. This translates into CASSGSGTGNFYTQYF.